The rows below give T cell receptor beta chains drawn from one sample of a study of cytomegalovirus exposure and HLA in healthy donors. Sequenced by immunoSEQ multiplex PCR; TCRdb stores in-frame clones only, minus some. The repertoire holds under 130,000 clones, with under 85% as singletons. Sequenced input: PBMCs. The receptors were gathered from a man aged 25-45 years in good health and CMV-seronegative. Each CDR3 is given with its conserved first and last residue. A D gene is named only where the DNA matches it firmly. Expanded clones are given a class, and other clones once, few, many or no size at all.

.,.,TRBJ1-5,TRBV5-1,TGCGCCAGCAGCTTAGAAGGGGGAAGCAATCAGCCCCAGCATTTT,CASSLEGGSNQPQHF
.,.,TRBJ1-5,TRBV6-7,TGTGCCAGCGGATTATCAGGCCAGCCCCAGCATTTT,CASGLSGQPQHF
.,TRBD2,TRBJ2-7,TRBV2,TGTGCCAGCAGTTGGACTAGCGACGAGCAGTACTTC,CASSWTSDEQYF
.,.,TRBJ2-1,TRBV6-5,TGTGCCAGCAGTTACTCGATTAGGGGTGGTGAGCAGTTCTTC,CASSYSIRGGEQFF
.,.,TRBJ1-2,TRBV7-6,TGTGCCAGCAGCAAGGATACAGCAGGTTATGGCTACACCTTC,CASSKDTAGYGYTF
.,TRBD1,TRBJ2-3,TRBV6-1,TGTGCCAGCAGTGGACACATACCGGGACAGGGGACAGATACGCAGTATTTT,CASSGHIPGQGTDTQYF
.,TRBD2,TRBJ2-7,TRBV15,TGTGCCACCAGCGGCCTACTAGCGGGAGGTCTCTCCTACGAGCAGTACTTC,CATSGLLAGGLSYEQYF
.,TRBD1,TRBJ2-5,TRBV2,TGTGCCAGCAGTAGGGACAGCCCTCTAGAGACCCAGTACTTC,CASSRDSPLETQYF
.,.,TRBJ2-5,TRBV30,TGTGCCTGGACTAGACAAGAGACCCAGTACTTC,CAWTRQETQYF
.,TRBD2,TRBJ2-5,TRBV7-2,TGTGCCACCGCCCGACTAGCGGGAGGCCAAGAGACCCAGTACTTC,CATARLAGGQETQYF
.,TRBD2,TRBJ2-1,TRBV5-1,TGCGCCAGCAGCCGGACTAGCGGGATGTCCTACAATGAGCAGTTCTTC,CASSRTSGMSYNEQFF
few,.,TRBJ1-1,TRBV12-5,TGTGCTAGTGGTCCGGAGCCCCACACTGAAGCTTTCTTT,CASGPEPHTEAFF
.,TRBD2,TRBJ2-3,TRBV15,TGTGCCACCAGCGGCGGGGGGACAGATACGCAGTATTTT,CATSGGGTDTQYF
.,.,TRBJ2-5,TRBV4-3,TGCGCCAGCAGCCAAGAAGGAGGGAGTGAGCAGACCCAGTACTTC,CASSQEGGSEQTQYF
.,TRBD2,TRBJ2-1,TRBV6-1,TGTGCCAGCCTCGAGTCTAGCGGTTACAATGAGCAGTTCTTC,CASLESSGYNEQFF
.,TRBD2,TRBJ2-6,TRBV4-2,TGTGCCAGCAGCCAGGGTTGGACTAGCGGGGCTGGGGCCAACGTCCTGACTTTC,CASSQGWTSGAGANVLTF
few,TRBD1,TRBJ1-5,TRBV19,TGTGCCAGCCTGGGACAGAGACATCAGCCCCAGCATTTT,CASLGQRHQPQHF
few,TRBD2,TRBJ2-1,TRBV6-5,TGTGCCAGCAGTTACGGCCTTAGCGGGGGATTTAATGAGCAGTTCTTC,CASSYGLSGGFNEQFF
.,.,TRBJ1-5,TRBV5-6,TGTGCCAGCAGCCTTGCCGGGGATCAGCCCCAGCATTTT,CASSLAGDQPQHF
few,TRBD1,TRBJ1-1,TRBV19,TGTGCCAGAGCCCCAGGGGGGCAACCGAACACTGAAGCTTTCTTT,CARAPGGQPNTEAFF
.,.,TRBJ1-1,TRBV4-3,TGCGCCAGCGCCGGGGATGGGCGGACTGAAGCTTTCTTT,CASAGDGRTEAFF
.,TRBD1,TRBJ1-5,TRBV6-5,TGTGCCAGCAGCAGGGGGGTGGGGTCAGATCAGCCCCAGCATTTT,CASSRGVGSDQPQHF